This TCR beta chain was recovered during a study of blood T cell repertoires in COVID-19. The germline gives CDR1 WNHNN, CDR2 SYGVQD (reference sequence). The CDR3 is 20 amino acids. The V gene end was trimmed by 0 bases and the J gene end by 4 bases; junction bases not matched to a gene: 20. Assay used: immunoSEQ multiplex PCR; TCRdb lists only in-frame clones, some missing. This table holds over 60,000 clones, about 80% found once. This clone was picked up a small number of times. Sequenced sample: peripheral blood. This rearrangement joins TRBV10-1 to TRBJ1-1; 7 bases match TRBD1. The source is a human donor in a cohort sampled during active COVID-19. CDR3 DNA: TGCGCCAGCAGTGAGTCGTTGGATTGTCGAATAACAGGGGCAAGCACTGAAGCTTTCTTT. This encodes CASSESLDCRITGASTEAFF.